Below, 5 T cell receptor beta chains from the same sample are listed, as sequenced in a study of beta chain features in type 1 diabetes. Sequencing targeted expressed TCRB transcripts, as all isolated RNA had been reverse transcribed. Data came from immunoSEQ multiplex PCR; TCRdb stores just in-frame clones and leaves some out. The repertoire holds roughly 500,000 clones, roughly 10% seen once, with 0.045% to 0.06% in the top ten. Sequencing input: naive CD4+ T cells from blood. Receptors were obtained from a young woman in good health.

The chain is built from TRBV7-9 and TRBJ2-5; D is perhaps TRBD2 (6 bases). Germline V gene lookup returns CDR1 SEHNR and CDR2 FQNEAQ (reference sequence). V was pared by 0 bases and J by 1 base, with 9 bases between. This CDR3 contains 15 residues. CDR3 nucleotide sequence: TGTGCCAGCAGCTTAGCTGCGGGGCTCCAAGAGACCCAGTACTTC. Amino acid sequence: CASSLAAGLQETQYF.

A few counts support this clone. V usage is TRBV21-1 and J usage is TRBJ2-5. TRBV21-1 is described as a pseudogene. The CDR3 runs to 13 residues. The CDR3 protein is CASSPLYGETQYF. In nucleotides, the CDR3 is TGTGCCAGCAGCCCTTTGTATGGGGAGACCCAGTACTTC.

This clone has only a few counts. The V gene is TRBV29-1, the J gene TRBJ2-7, with a possible D match to TRBD1 (6 bases). With 4 bases removed from V and 7 bases from J, the gap between germline ends came to 14 bases. CDR3 length: 12 residues. CDR1 and CDR2 from the germline V gene are SQVTM and ANQGSEA. The CDR3 spells CSVGWGLEEQYF. The CDR3 nucleotides read TGCAGCGTTGGTTGGGGGCTTGAGGAGCAGTACTTC.

This clone was detected only a few times. The gene calls are TRBV7-2 and TRBJ2-3; 7 bases fit TRBD2. CDR3 length: 15 amino acids. The junction had 6 bases not matched to a gene; V was cut back by 5 bases and J by 1 base. Germline lookup yields CDR1 SGHTA and CDR2 FQGNSA. CDR3 loop: CASSTGLVGTDTQYF. Written as DNA, the CDR3 is TGTGCCAGCAGCACAGGACTAGTCGGCACAGATACGCAGTATTTT.

This clone has a handful of counts. This specimen includes other DNA sequences encoding the same CDR3. The J gene is TRBJ2-1, the V gene TRBV28; D remains ambiguous. The ends were cut back, 3 bases at V and 4 bases at J, with 4 bases in the middle. Per the germline V gene, CDR1 is MDHEN and CDR2 is SYDVKM. The CDR3 totals 12 residues. The CDR3 DNA sequence: TGTGCCAGCAGTTTGAGTTACAATGAGCAGTTCTTC. It encodes CASSLSYNEQFF.